The next 5 T cell receptor beta chains were all read from a single sample in a study of blood T cell repertoires in COVID-19. Method: immunoSEQ multiplex PCR; TCRdb's copy keeps in-frame clones and lacks some. Counted here are around 170,000 clones, 80% to 90% occurring once; the ten biggest clones make up nearly 8%. Sequencing used PBMCs or T cells enriched from blood (not recorded which). These receptor sequences come from a woman aged 45-59 years who had recovered from COVID-19.

The rearrangement joins TRBV29-1 to TRBJ1-5; D is unresolved. The V end was cut by 2 bases, the J end by 5 bases, with 7 bases between. The CDR3 runs to 12 residues. Germline V gene data show CDR1 as SQVTM and CDR2 as ANQGSEA. The DNA of the CDR3 is TGCAGCGTTGAATCCGGGGATCAGCCCCAGCATTTT. It translates to CSVESGDQPQHF. Looking up the rest from reference TRBV29-1 and TRBJ1-5 gives the full variable domain: SAVISQKPSRDICQRGTSLTIQCQVDSQVTMMFWYRQQPGQSLTLIATANQGSEATYESGFVIDKFPISRPNLTFSTLTVSNMSPEDSSIYLCSVESGDQPQHFGDGTRLSIL.

With respect to this clone: This is likely a read error, given that the CDR3 carries no conserved phenylalanine or tryptophan at its end. No DNA is shown, since the ends of the CDR3 on it are uncertain; the CDR3 is the one TCRdb lists. This sequence joins TRBV5-6 and TRBJ2-7; the D call of TRBD2 is as the table states it, not checked on the DNA. From its first to its last residue, the CDR3 has 8 amino acids. CDR1 and CDR2 (germline): SGHDT, YYEEEE. The CDR3 protein is CASSLGET.

V and J are TRBV4-2 and TRBJ2-6; 11 bases map to TRBD2. Looked up from germline, CDR1 is LGHNA and CDR2 is YNFKEQ. This CDR3 has 18 residues. Trimming removed 0 bases from V and 3 bases from J; junction bases left unmatched: 4. The DNA for the CDR3 is TGTGCCAGCAGCCAAGAGGTCACTAGCGGGGGTGGGGCCAACGTCCTGACTTTC. It yields the protein CASSQEVTSGGGANVLTF.

The chain couples TRBV7-2 to TRBJ1-2, with a weak D call TRBD1 (6 bases). The CDR3 has 14 residues. The V end was cut by 5 bases, the J end by 0 bases, with 10 bases between. CDR1 and CDR2 (germline): SGHTA, FQGNSA. Here the CDR3 DNA reads TGTGCCAGCAGCCCAAGGGGGACTAACTATGGCTACACCTTC. Its protein is CASSPRGTNYGYTF.

The rearrangement uses TRBV20-1 and TRBJ2-7; 8 bases are a match to TRBD2. CDR3 size: 11 residues. Germline V gene data show CDR1 as DFQATT and CDR2 as SNEGSKA (reference sequence). V shed 8 bases and J 5 bases; nucleotides not matched to a gene: 5. The CDR3 DNA follows: TGCAGTCAAGCGGGAGTCAACGAGCAGTACTTC. Protein sequence: CSQAGVNEQYF.